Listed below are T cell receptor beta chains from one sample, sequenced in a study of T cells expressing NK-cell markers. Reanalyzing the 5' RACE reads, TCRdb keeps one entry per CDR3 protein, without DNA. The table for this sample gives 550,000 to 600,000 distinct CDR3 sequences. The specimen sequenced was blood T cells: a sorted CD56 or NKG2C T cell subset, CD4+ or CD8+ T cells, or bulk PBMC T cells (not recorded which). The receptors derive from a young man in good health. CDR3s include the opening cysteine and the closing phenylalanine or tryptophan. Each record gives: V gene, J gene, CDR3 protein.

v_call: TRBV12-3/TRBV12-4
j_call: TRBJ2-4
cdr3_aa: CASSFVSLAAHGGGKNIQYF

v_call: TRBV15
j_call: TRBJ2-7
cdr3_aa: CATSIPGQEGEQYF

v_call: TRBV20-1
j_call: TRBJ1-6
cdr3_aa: CSARVWGQGESSPLHF

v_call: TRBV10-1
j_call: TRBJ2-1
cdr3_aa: CASSDPTGGGYTYNEQFF

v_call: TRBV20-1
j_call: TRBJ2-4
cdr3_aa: CSAPMDRVYIQYF

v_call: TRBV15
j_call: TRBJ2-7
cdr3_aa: CATSGQRGSYEQYF

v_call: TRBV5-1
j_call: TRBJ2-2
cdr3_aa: CAREPGLAFAGELFF

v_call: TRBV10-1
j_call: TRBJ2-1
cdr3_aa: CASSDPGAATYNEQFF

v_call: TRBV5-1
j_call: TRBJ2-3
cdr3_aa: CASSSGSGSLTDTQYF

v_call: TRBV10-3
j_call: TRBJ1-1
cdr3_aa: CAIRGGRGETEAFF

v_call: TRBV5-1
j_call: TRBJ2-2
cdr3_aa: CASSTGQGIDGELFF

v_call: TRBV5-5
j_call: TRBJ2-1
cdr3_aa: CASSLDGAEQFF

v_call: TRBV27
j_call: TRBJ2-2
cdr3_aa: CASSSRDRGNTGELFF

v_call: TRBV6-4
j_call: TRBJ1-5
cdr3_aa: CASIDPGVYNQPQHF

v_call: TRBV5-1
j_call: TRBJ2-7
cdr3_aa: CASSFGRAEQYF

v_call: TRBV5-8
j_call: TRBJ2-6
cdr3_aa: CASSEEPTAGANVLTF